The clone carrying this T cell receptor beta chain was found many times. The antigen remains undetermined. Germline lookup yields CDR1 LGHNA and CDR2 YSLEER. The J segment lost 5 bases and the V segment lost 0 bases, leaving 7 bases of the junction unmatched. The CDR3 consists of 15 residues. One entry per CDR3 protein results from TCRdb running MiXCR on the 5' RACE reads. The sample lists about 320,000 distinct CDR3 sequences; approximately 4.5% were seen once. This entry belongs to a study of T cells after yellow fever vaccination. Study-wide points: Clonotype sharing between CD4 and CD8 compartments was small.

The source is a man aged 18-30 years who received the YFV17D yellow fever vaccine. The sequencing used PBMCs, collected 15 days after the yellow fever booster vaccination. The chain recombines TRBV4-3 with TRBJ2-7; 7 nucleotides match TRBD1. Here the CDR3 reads CASSQDFVRGHEQYF. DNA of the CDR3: TGCGCCAGCAGCCAAGATTTTGTAAGGGGGCACGAGCAGTACTTC.